This T cell receptor (beta chain) was recorded in a study of shared clonotypes between healthy human individuals. Notes on this clone: Mismatch with germline at one junction end may stem from a read error.

Sequencing used immunoSEQ multiplex PCR; TCRdb keeps in-frame clones, though not all of them. Among hundreds of thousands of clones listed, around 77% were seen once. This CDR3 is built from 14 residues. Germline V gene lookup returns CDR1 SSHAT and CDR2 FNYEAQ (reference sequence). The TCR comes from a woman aged 35 to 49 in good health. Some clones in this sample may be carry-over from other donors' samples. V gene TRBV7-7 combines with J gene TRBJ2-5, with 8 bases lining up with TRBD2. Sequencing was performed on PBMCs. CDR3 sequence reads: CASSTTSGEETQYF. The CDR3 region has the DNA TGTGCTAGCAGCACTACTAGCGGAGAAGAGACCCAGTACTTC.